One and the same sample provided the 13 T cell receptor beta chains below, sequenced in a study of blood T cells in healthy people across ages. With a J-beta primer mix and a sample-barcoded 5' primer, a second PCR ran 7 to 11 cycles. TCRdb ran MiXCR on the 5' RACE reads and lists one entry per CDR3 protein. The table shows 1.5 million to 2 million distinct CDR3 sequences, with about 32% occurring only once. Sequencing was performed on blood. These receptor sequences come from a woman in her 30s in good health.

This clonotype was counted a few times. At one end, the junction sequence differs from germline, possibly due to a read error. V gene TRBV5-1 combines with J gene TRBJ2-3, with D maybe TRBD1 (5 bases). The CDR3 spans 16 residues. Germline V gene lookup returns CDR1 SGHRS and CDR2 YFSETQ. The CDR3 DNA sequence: TGCGTCAGCAGCTTGCCCGACAGCCGCGGCACAGATACGCAGTATTTT. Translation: CVSSLPDSRGTDTQYF.

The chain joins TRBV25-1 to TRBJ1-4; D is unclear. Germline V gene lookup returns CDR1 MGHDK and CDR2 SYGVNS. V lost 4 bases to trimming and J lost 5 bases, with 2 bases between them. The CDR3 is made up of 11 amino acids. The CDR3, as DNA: TGTGCCAGCAGTGTCAATGAAAAACTGTTTTTT. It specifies CASSVNEKLFF. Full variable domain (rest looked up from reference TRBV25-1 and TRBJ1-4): EADIYQTPRYLVIGTGKKITLECSQTMGHDKMYWYQQDPGMELHLIHYSYGVNSTEKGDLSSESTVSRIRTEHFPLTLESARPSHTSQYLCASSVNEKLFFGSGTQLSVL.

CDR3 coding DNA: TGTGCCAGCTCACCACAGAAAACCTACGAGCAGTACTTC. Residues: CASSPQKTYEQYF. V gene TRBV18 combines with J gene TRBJ2-7; D gene unclear. V gave up 1 base and J gave up 2 bases, with 6 bases separating them. Germline lookup yields CDR1 KGHSH and CDR2 LQKENI. The CDR3 runs to 13 residues.

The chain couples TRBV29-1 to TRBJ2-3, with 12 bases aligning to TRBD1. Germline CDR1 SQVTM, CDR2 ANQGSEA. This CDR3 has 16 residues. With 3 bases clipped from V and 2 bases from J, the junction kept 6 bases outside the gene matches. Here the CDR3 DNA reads TGCAGCGTTGATCGGGACAGGGGGCGATCCACAGATACGCAGTATTTT. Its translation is CSVDRDRGRSTDTQYF.

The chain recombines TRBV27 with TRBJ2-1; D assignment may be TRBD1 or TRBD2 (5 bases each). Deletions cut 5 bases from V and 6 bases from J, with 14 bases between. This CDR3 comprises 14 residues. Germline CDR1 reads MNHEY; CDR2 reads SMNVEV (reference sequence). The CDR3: CASSEPGRCNEQFF. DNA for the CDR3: TGTGCCAGCAGTGAACCGGGACGGTGCAATGAGCAGTTCTTC.

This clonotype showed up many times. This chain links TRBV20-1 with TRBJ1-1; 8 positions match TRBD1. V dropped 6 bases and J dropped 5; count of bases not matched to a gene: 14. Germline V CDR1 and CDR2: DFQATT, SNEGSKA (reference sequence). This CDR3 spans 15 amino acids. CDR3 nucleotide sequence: TGCAGTGCGGGTACGGGACAGGCCATGTGGACTGAAGCTTTCTTT. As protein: CSAGTGQAMWTEAFF.

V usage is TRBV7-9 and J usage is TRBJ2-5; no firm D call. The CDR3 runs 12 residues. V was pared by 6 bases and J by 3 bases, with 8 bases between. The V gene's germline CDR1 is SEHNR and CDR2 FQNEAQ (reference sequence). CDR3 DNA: TGTGCCAGCAGAGACGGTAAAGAGACCCAGTACTTC. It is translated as CASRDGKETQYF.

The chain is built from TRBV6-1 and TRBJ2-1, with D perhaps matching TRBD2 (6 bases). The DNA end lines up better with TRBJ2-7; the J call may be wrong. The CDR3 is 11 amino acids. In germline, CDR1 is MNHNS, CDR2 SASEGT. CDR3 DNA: TGTGCCAGCATACTAGCCACCGAGCAGTACTTC. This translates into CASILATEQYF.

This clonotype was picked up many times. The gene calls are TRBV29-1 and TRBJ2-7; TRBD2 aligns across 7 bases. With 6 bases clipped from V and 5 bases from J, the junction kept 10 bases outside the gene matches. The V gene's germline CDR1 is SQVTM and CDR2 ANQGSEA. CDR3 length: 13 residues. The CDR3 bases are TGCAGCGTGAGTGGGAGGGCCGCGCACGAGCAGTACTTC. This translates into CSVSGRAAHEQYF.

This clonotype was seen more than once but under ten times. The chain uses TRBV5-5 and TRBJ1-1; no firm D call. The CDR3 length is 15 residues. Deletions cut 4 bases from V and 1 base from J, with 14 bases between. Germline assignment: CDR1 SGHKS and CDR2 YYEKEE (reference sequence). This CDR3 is CASSRQSRENTEAFF. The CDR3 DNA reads TGTGCCAGCAGCCGCCAGTCCAGAGAGAACACTGAAGCTTTCTTT. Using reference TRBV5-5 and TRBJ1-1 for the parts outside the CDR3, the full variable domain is DAGVTQSPTHLIKTRGQQVTLRCSPISGHKSVSWYQQVLGQGPQFIFQYYEKEERGRGNFPDRFSARQFPNYSSELNVNALLLGDSALYLCASSRQSRENTEAFFGQGTRLTVV.

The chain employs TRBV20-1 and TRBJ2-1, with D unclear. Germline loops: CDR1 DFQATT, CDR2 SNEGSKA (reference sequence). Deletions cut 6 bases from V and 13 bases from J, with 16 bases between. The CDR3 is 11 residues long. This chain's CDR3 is CSAEIQKSQFF. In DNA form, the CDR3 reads TGCAGTGCCGAAATCCAGAAGTCCCAGTTCTTC.

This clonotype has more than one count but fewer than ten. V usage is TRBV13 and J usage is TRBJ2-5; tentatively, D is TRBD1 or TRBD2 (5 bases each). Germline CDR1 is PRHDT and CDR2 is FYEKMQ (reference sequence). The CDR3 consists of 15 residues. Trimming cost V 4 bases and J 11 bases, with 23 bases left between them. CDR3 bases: TGTGCCAGCAGCTCGAAGGGACCTACCTTAGGGGAGCAGTACTTC. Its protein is CASSSKGPTLGEQYF.

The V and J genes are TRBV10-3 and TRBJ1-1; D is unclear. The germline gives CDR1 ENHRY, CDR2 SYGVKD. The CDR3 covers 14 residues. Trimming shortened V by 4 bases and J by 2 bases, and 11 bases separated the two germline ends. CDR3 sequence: CAISADLPNTEAFF. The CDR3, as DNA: TGTGCCATCAGTGCGGACCTACCCAACACTGAAGCTTTCTTT.